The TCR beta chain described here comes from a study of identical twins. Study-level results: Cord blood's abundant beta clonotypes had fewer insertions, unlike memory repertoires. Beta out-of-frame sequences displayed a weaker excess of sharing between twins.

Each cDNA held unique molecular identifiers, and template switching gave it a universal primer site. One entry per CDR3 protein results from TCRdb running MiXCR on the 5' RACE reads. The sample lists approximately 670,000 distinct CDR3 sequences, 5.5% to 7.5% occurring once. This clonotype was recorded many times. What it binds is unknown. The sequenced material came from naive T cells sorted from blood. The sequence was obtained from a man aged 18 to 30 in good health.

CDR3 in amino acids: CASSFTSVRVNSYNEQFF. The CDR3 DNA reads TGTGCCAGCAGCTTTACTAGCGTTAGAGTGAACTCCTACAATGAGCAGTTCTTC. The V gene is TRBV5-5, the J gene TRBJ2-1; TRBD2 agrees at 7 bases. Trimming cost V 2 bases and J 0 bases; bases outside gene matches: 11. CDR3 length equals 18 residues. The V gene's germline CDR1 is SGHKS and CDR2 YYEKEE (reference sequence). Full variable domain (remainder filled in from reference TRBV5-5 and TRBJ2-1): DAGVTQSPTHLIKTRGQQVTLRCSPISGHKSVSWYQQVLGQGPQFIFQYYEKEERGRGNFPDRFSARQFPNYSSELNVNALLLGDSALYLCASSFTSVRVNSYNEQFFGPGTRLTVL.